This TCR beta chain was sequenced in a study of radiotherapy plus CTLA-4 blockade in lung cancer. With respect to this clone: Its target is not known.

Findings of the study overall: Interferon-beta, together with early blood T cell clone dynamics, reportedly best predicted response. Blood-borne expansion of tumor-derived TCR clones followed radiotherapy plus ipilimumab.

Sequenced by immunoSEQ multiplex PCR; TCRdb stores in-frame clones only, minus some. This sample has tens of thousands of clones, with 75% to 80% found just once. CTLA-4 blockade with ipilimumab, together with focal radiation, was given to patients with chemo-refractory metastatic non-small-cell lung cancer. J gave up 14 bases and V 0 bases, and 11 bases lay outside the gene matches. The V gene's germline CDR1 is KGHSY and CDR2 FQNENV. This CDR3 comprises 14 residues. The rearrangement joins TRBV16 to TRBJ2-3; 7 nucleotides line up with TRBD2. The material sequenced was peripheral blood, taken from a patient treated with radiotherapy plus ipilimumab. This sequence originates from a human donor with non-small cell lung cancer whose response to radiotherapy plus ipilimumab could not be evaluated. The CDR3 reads CASSQSAGRNLGYF. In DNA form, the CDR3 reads TGTGCCAGCAGCCAATCAGCGGGACGAAATTTAGGGTATTTT. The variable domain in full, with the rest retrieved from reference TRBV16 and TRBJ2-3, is GEEVAQTPKHLVRGEGQKAKLYCAPIKGHSYVFWYQQVLKNEFKFLISFQNENVFDETGMPKERFSAKCLPNSPCSLEIQATKLEDSAVYFCASSQSAGRNLGYFGPGTRLTVL.